This TCR beta chain was recovered during a study of cytomegalovirus exposure and HLA in healthy donors. In the study overall: Later, an analysis reported that the roughly 120 validation repertoires had used the same platform as the roughly 660 first-cohort repertoires.

Generated by immunoSEQ multiplex PCR, the TCRdb table keeps only in-frame clones and is missing some. The sample consists of around 300,000 clones, around 86% of them appearing once. Remarks on this clone: Antigen: not known.

Separate from the roughly 670-subject first cohort, the roughly 120-subject validation cohort was the one that the donors belonged to. General study results and limits: Fewer than 200 TCR beta chains were listed as cytomegalovirus-associated. The tendency of first-cohort TCR clusters to co-occur in the 120 or so validation repertoires was identified by a subsequent analysis.

The CDR3 has 15 amino acids. Germline V gene lookup returns CDR1 LGHNA and CDR2 YSLEER. Trimming took 0 bases from V and 0 from J, leaving 6 bases between them. The chain joins TRBV4-3 to TRBJ1-3; D gene unclear. This receptor was taken from a young woman in good health and CMV-seronegative. The sequencing sample was made of PBMCs. The CDR3 loop reads CASSQEPVSGNTIYF. The CDR3 DNA follows: TGCGCCAGCAGCCAAGAGCCGGTCTCTGGAAACACCATATATTTT.